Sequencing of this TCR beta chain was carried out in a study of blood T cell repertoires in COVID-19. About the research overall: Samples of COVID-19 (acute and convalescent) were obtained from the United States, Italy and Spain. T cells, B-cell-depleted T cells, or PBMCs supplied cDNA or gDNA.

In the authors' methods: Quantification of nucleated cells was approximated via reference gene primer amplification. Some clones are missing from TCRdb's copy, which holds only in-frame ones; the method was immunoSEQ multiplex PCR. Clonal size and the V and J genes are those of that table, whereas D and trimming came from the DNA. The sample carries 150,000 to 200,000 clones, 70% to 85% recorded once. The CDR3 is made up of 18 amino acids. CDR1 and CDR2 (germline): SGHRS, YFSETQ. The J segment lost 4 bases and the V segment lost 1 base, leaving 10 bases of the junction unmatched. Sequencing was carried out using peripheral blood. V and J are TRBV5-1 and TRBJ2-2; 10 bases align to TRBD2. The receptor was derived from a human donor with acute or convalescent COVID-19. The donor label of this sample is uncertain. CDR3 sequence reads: CASSLPAGGSSGTGELFF. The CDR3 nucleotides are TGCGCCAGCAGCTTGCCAGCGGGAGGGAGCAGCGGCACCGGGGAGCTGTTTTTT. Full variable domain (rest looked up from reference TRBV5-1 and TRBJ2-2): KAGVTQTPRYLIKTRGQQVTLSCSPISGHRSVSWYQQTPGQGLQFLFEYFSETQRNKGNFPGRFSGRQFSNSRSEMNVSTLELGDSALYLCASSLPAGGSSGTGELFFGEGSRLTVL.